Presented here are 30 T cell receptor beta chains from one specimen sequenced in a study of shared clonotypes between healthy human individuals. Repertoires were generated with immunoSEQ multiplex PCR, while TCRdb's copy carries only in-frame clones and drops some. Of around 2,000,000 clones listed, about 95% are singletons. Source material: naive CD4+ T cells sorted from blood. The subset was: CD45RA+ positively selected. Source of these receptors: a man between 18 and 29 years old in good health.

V usage is TRBV19 and J usage is TRBJ1-4; D perhaps matches TRBD1 (6 bases). The CDR3 is 13 amino acids. Germline CDR1 reads LNHDA; CDR2 reads SQIVND (reference sequence). Trimming shortened V by 4 bases and J by 8 bases, and 11 bases separated the two germline ends. The CDR3 loop is CASSTGANEKLFF. The DNA for the CDR3 is TGTGCCAGTAGTACGGGGGCGAACGAAAAACTGTTTTTT.

The chain links TRBV5-1 to TRBJ2-2; 10 positions agree with TRBD2. CDR1 SGHRS and CDR2 YFSETQ come from the germline V gene. The J segment lost 5 bases and the V segment lost 5 bases, leaving 6 bases of the junction unmatched. This CDR3 contains 15 residues. The CDR3 loop reads CASSKREGQTGELFF. CDR3 bases: TGCGCCAGCAGTAAGCGGGAGGGCCAGACCGGGGAGCTGTTTTTT.

The chain has TRBV9 and TRBJ1-1; weak D call: TRBD1 (5 bases). Germline-derived CDR1 and CDR2 are SGDLS and YYNGEE. This CDR3 spans 15 amino acids. V was pared by 0 bases and J by 3 bases, with 12 bases between. CDR3: CASSVDWGGHTEAFF. The CDR3 nucleotides read TGTGCCAGCAGCGTAGACTGGGGGGGTCACACTGAAGCTTTCTTT.

This chain links TRBV4-1 with TRBJ1-2; D may be TRBD1 (5 bases). V was clipped by 2 bases and J by 4 bases, with 8 bases between them. Germline lookup yields CDR1 MGHRA and CDR2 YSYEKL. The CDR3 length is 13 residues. The CDR3 region is CASSQLDSYGYTF. As DNA, the CDR3 is TGCGCCAGCAGCCAACTCGACAGCTATGGCTACACCTTC.

The chain is built from TRBV28 and TRBJ1-5; D possibly corresponds to TRBD1 (5 bases). The CDR3 runs to 16 residues. Between the trimmed V and J ends, which lost 6 bases and 3 bases, there was a span of 18 bases. Germline lookup yields CDR1 MDHEN and CDR2 SYDVKM. The CDR3 here is CASRPQGPLINQPQHF. The CDR3 DNA reads as TGTGCCAGCAGACCCCAGGGACCGCTTATCAATCAGCCCCAGCATTTT.

Regarding this clone: The junction differs from germline at one of its ends, possibly a read error. V and J are TRBV7-7 and TRBJ2-2; TRBD2 might be the D (5 bases). This CDR3 is 14 amino acids long. Germline CDR1 SSHAT, CDR2 FNYEAQ (reference sequence). CDR3: CASSRTEWTGELFF. CDR3 DNA sequence: TGTGCTAGCAGCCGGACTGAATGGACCGGGGAGCTGTTTTTT.

This clone was seen just once. The sample has other DNA sequences that encode this CDR3 too. The rearrangement uses TRBV7-9 and TRBJ2-7; D not resolved. This CDR3 has 10 residues. Germline V CDR1 and CDR2: SEHNR, FQNEAQ (reference sequence). Trimming took off 5 bases at V and 6 bases at J, with 5 bases between the two ends. The CDR3 coding sequence is TGTGCCAGCAGCGGATCCGAGCAGTACTTC. This sequence encodes CASSGSEQYF.

The DNA for the CDR3 is TGTGCCAGCAGCCAAGGGAGGGAACGCTCTGGAAACACCATATATTTT. Translating it yields CASSQGRERSGNTIYF. The rearrangement links TRBV4-2 to TRBJ1-3; no clear D. The germline CDR1 and CDR2 sequences are LGHNA and YNFKEQ. Trimming shortened V by 1 base and J by 0 bases, and 10 bases separated the two germline ends. The CDR3 consists of 16 residues.

The chain combines TRBV4-3 with TRBJ2-4; TRBD1 matches at 9 bases. The trim removed 4 bases at V and 0 bases at J, leaving 10 bases unmatched. In germline, CDR1 is LGHNA, CDR2 YSLEER. The CDR3 is 18 residues long. The CDR3 loop is CASSRGTGQTIAKNIQYF. CDR3 nucleotide sequence: TGCGCCAGCAGCCGCGGGACAGGGCAAACCATAGCCAAAAACATTCAGTACTTC.

The rearrangement uses TRBV7-9 and TRBJ1-6; possible D gene TRBD1, 5 bases. V dropped 1 base and J dropped 7 bases, with 11 bases sitting between them. Germline lookup yields CDR1 SEHNR and CDR2 FQNEAQ (reference sequence). CDR3 length: 15 amino acids. CDR3 nucleotide sequence: TGTGCCAGCAGCTTAGGGGGCCGCCCGAATTCACCCCTCCACTTT. Protein sequence: CASSLGGRPNSPLHF.

The chain has TRBV5-4 and TRBJ2-3, with 10 positions matching TRBD2. J was trimmed by 1 base and V by 1 base; bases with no gene match: 6. The germline CDR1 and CDR2 sequences are SGHNT and YYREEE (reference sequence). The CDR3 contains 17 residues. The CDR3 spells CASSLTLAGSGTDTQYF. The CDR3 DNA follows: TGTGCCAGCAGCTTGACACTAGCGGGAAGCGGCACAGATACGCAGTATTTT.

This chain uses TRBV15 with TRBJ1-1; TRBD1 agrees at 9 bases. Losses at the gene ends were 2 bases for V and 3 bases for J; bases not matched to a gene: 4. Germline assignment: CDR1 LNHNV and CDR2 YYDKDF (reference sequence). The CDR3 covers 15 residues. CDR3 residues: CATSRKTGGDTEAFF. The CDR3 bases are TGTGCCACCAGCAGAAAAACAGGGGGCGACACTGAAGCTTTCTTT.

About this clone: Other DNA sequences in the same sample also yield this CDR3. The J gene is TRBJ2-7, the V gene TRBV6-5; D assignment may be TRBD1 or TRBD2 (6 bases each). Trimming cost V 6 bases and J 2 bases, with 14 bases left between them. From germline, CDR1 is MNHEY and CDR2 SVGAGI. This CDR3 contains 14 residues. The CDR3 DNA follows: TGTGCCAGCAGCCGTACCGGGGGCCCCTACGAGCAGTACTTC. Its protein is CASSRTGGPYEQYF.

The V gene is TRBV28, the J gene TRBJ1-2; no firm D call. Trimming removed 5 bases from V and 4 bases from J, with 5 bases in between. CDR3 length: 11 residues. The germline gives CDR1 MDHEN, CDR2 SYDVKM. CDR3 sequence reads: CASSLPYGYTF. DNA for the CDR3: TGTGCCAGCAGTCTGCCCTATGGCTACACCTTC.

The J gene is TRBJ2-2, the V gene TRBV11-2; 9 bases map to TRBD2. From germline, CDR1 is SGHAT and CDR2 FQNNGV. The CDR3 sequence is 15 residues long. With V trimmed by 5 bases and J by 3 bases, 4 bases remained unmatched. CDR3 sequence reads: CASSTLAGYTGELFF. Written as DNA, the CDR3 is TGTGCCAGCAGCACGCTAGCGGGGTACACCGGGGAGCTGTTTTTT. The whole variable domain, filled in from reference TRBV11-2 and TRBJ2-2, reads EAGVAQSPRYKIIEKRQSVAFWCNPISGHATLYWYQQILGQGPKLLIQFQNNGVVDDSQLPKDRFSAERLKGVDSTLKIQPAKLEDSAVYLCASSTLAGYTGELFFGEGSRLTVL.

Concerning this clone: A much more abundant neighbour one base away suggests this may be a read error. V gene TRBV4-3 combines with J gene TRBJ2-7; TRBD1 matches at 8 bases. The germline V gene encodes CDR1 LGHNA and CDR2 YSLEER. The CDR3 runs 15 residues. The CDR3 region is CAGSHGPTQGDEQYF. CDR3 coding DNA: TGCGCCGGCAGCCACGGACCCACACAGGGGGACGAGCAGTACTTC.

The chain joins TRBV28 to TRBJ1-4, with D tentatively TRBD1 (6 bases). The germline CDR1 and CDR2 sequences are MDHEN and SYDVKM. Trimming shortened V by 6 bases and J by 5 bases, and 25 bases separated the two germline ends. This CDR3 contains 18 residues. CDR3 sequence (DNA): TGTGCCAGCAGCCCAGATTTCCGGGACAAGGGCAGAAATGAAAAACTGTTTTTT. Translating it yields CASSPDFRDKGRNEKLFF.

This chain joins TRBV6-6 and TRBJ1-1, with D possibly matching TRBD1 (5 bases). V shed 3 bases and J shed 0 bases, with 14 bases lying between them. Germline CDR1 and CDR2: MNHNY and SVGAGI (reference sequence). The CDR3 sequence is 16 residues long. This CDR3 reads CASSYGSGILNTEAFF. CDR3 bases: TGTGCCAGCAGTTATGGGTCAGGGATCTTGAACACTGAAGCTTTCTTT.

Written as DNA, the CDR3 is TGTGCCAGCAGCCAGGCCCTGGCAGAGACCCAGTACTTC. It specifies CASSQALAETQYF. This chain joins TRBV6-5 and TRBJ2-5, with D unclear. Trimming pared 6 bases from V and 4 bases from J, leaving 12 bases between. The germline CDR1 and CDR2 sequences are MNHEY and SVGAGI. The CDR3 is 13 residues long.

The chain is built from TRBV5-6 and TRBJ2-3; possibly TRBD1 for D (5 bases). Germline V gene data show CDR1 as SGHDT and CDR2 as YYEEEE. The CDR3 runs to 15 residues. The V gene lost 4 bases and the J gene lost 1 base, with 13 bases spanning the gap. The CDR3 DNA is TGTGCCAGCAGCCTGACAGCTAGGGGCACAGATACGCAGTATTTT. As protein: CASSLTARGTDTQYF.

This chain links TRBV6-5 with TRBJ1-1, with 9 positions matching TRBD1. The CDR3 has 13 residues. Germline V gene sequence: CDR1 MNHEY, CDR2 SVGAGI. The trim removed 4 bases at V and 10 bases at J, leaving 7 bases unmatched. CDR3 protein: CASSSTGGAGAFF. DNA of the CDR3: TGTGCCAGCAGTTCTACAGGGGGCGCGGGAGCTTTCTTT.

V is TRBV29-1 and J is TRBJ1-5, with D unresolved. V shed 4 bases and J shed 5 bases, with 18 bases lying between them. CDR1 is SQVTM, CDR2 ANQGSEA, per germline. The CDR3 has 15 residues. In DNA, the CDR3 is TGCAGCGTTGTTGTAGGCAGGACCACAGATCAGCCCCAGCATTTT. Protein product: CSVVVGRTTDQPQHF.

The rearrangement joins TRBV5-6 to TRBJ1-2; D gene unclear. The CDR3 is made up of 14 amino acids. Trimming left V 4 bases short and J 5 bases short, with 15 bases between. Germline CDR1 is SGHDT and CDR2 is YYEEEE. In DNA, the CDR3 is TGTGCCAGCAGCCCTAAGCCAGGAGATTATGGCTACACCTTC. It encodes CASSPKPGDYGYTF. Together with reference TRBV5-6 and TRBJ1-2, the CDR3 gives the full variable domain: DAGVTQSPTHLIKTRGQQVTLRCSPKSGHDTVSWYQQALGQGPQFIFQYYEEEERQRGNFPDRFSGHQFPNYSSELNVNALLLGDSALYLCASSPKPGDYGYTFGSGTRLTVV.

With regard to this clone: Just one base apart from a much larger clone, this may be a read error. This chain uses TRBV4-2 with TRBJ1-5, with D unclear. In germline, CDR1 is LGHNA, CDR2 YNFKEQ. V was trimmed by 1 base and J by 5 bases, leaving 9 bases between them. The CDR3 loop spans 14 amino acids. CDR3 in DNA: TGTGCCAGCAGCCAAGGGTCCAGCCATCAGCCCCAGCATTTT. Protein sequence: CASSQGSSHQPQHF.

The genes are TRBV10-3 and TRBJ2-1; D might be TRBD2 (6 bases). CDR1 is ENHRY and CDR2 is SYGVKD in the germline V gene. The CDR3 covers 12 residues. Trimming shortened V by 7 bases and J by 5 bases, and 9 bases separated the two germline ends. The CDR3 DNA is TGTGCCATCAAGGAGGGACACAATGAGCAGTTCTTC. This translates into CAIKEGHNEQFF.

This chain uses TRBV7-9 with TRBJ1-1; the D gene is possibly TRBD1 (6 bases). CDR3 size: 15 residues. Germline CDR1 reads SEHNR; CDR2 reads FQNEAQ (reference sequence). The V and J ends lost 5 bases and 5 bases respectively, with 18 bases between them. Here the CDR3 DNA reads TGTGCCAGCAGCCCTTTGACAGGAATACTTACTGAAGCTTTCTTT. It specifies CASSPLTGILTEAFF.

The chain employs TRBV5-4 and TRBJ2-7, with D tentatively TRBD2 (6 bases). CDR1 and CDR2 (germline): SGHNT, YYREEE (reference sequence). The CDR3 has 15 amino acids. V lost 2 bases and J 2 bases, leaving 14 bases between the germline ends. The chain's CDR3 is CASSFGGSGAYEQYF. The CDR3 coding sequence is TGTGCCAGCAGCTTCGGAGGGAGTGGAGCCTACGAGCAGTACTTC.

Only a few counts were recorded for this clone. Other DNA sequences in the same sample also yield this CDR3. The CDR3, as DNA: TGCGCCAGCAGCTTGGCAAATACCTACGAGCAGTACTTC. It is translated as CASSLANTYEQYF. V gene TRBV5-1 combines with J gene TRBJ2-7; D is unresolved. The germline V gene encodes CDR1 SGHRS and CDR2 YFSETQ. Trimming cost V 0 bases and J 2 bases, with 6 bases left between them. There are 13 residues in the CDR3.

The V and J genes are TRBV6-1 and TRBJ2-3; a weak D match, TRBD1 (6 bases). The CDR3 extends over 14 amino acids. The germline V gene encodes CDR1 MNHNS and CDR2 SASEGT. With 8 bases removed from V and 2 bases from J, the gap between germline ends came to 14 bases. The CDR3 nucleotides are TGTGCCAGCCGGAGACAGGACCTCACAGATACGCAGTATTTT. Translating gives CASRRQDLTDTQYF.

The chain joins TRBV9 to TRBJ2-7; 7 bases fit TRBD1. Germline values: CDR1 SGDLS, CDR2 YYNGEE. This CDR3 comprises 14 residues. The trim removed 4 bases at V and 3 bases at J, leaving 7 bases unmatched. This chain's CDR3 is CASSPMGTVYEQYF. The CDR3 DNA reads TGTGCCAGCAGCCCTATGGGGACAGTCTACGAGCAGTACTTC.